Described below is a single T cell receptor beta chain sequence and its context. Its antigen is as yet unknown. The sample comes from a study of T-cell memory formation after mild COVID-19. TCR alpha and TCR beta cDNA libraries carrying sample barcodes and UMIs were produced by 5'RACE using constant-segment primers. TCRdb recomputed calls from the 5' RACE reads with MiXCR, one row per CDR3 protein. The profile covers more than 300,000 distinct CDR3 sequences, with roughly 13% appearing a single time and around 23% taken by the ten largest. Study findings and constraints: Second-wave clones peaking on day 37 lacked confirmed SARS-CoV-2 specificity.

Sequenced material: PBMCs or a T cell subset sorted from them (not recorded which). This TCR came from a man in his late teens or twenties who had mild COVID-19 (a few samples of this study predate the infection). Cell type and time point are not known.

CDR3 in DNA: TGTGCCAGCAGTTACTGGGGACAGGGACGGCAAGAGACCCAGTACTTC. It encodes CASSYWGQGRQETQYF. The rearrangement links TRBV6-6 to TRBJ2-5; 9 positions agree with TRBD1. Germline loops: CDR1 MNHNY, CDR2 SVGAGI (reference sequence). This CDR3 region has 16 residues. J was trimmed by 2 bases and V by 1 base; bases with no gene match: 5.